Following are 29 T cell receptor beta chains from one sample sequenced in a study of OX40 agonist ivuxolimab in advanced cancers. Profiled with immunoSEQ multiplex PCR; TCRdb holds only in-frame clones, not every one. The sample lists tens of thousands of clones; about 88% were seen once. The specimen comprised CD4+ or CD8+ T cells sorted from blood, sampled in a trial of the OX40 agonist ivuxolimab. Source of these receptors: an adult with an advanced solid tumor such as melanoma, head and neck, liver or kidney cancer.

This rearrangement joins TRBV25-1 to TRBJ2-5, with D possibly matching TRBD2 (6 bases). Germline CDR1 MGHDK, CDR2 SYGVNS. V shed 6 bases and J shed 0 bases, with 14 bases lying between them. The CDR3 has 15 residues. The CDR3 nucleotides are TGTGCCAGCAGGACAACGGGAGAGTACCAAGAGACCCAGTACTTC. Protein product: CASRTTGEYQETQYF.

This clone was observed once. This CDR3 is also generated by other DNA sequences in the sample. The rearrangement joins TRBV6-5 to TRBJ1-4, with TRBD1 matching 7 bases. CDR1 MNHEY and CDR2 SVGAGI come from the germline V gene. The length of the CDR3 is 14 residues. V shed 5 bases and J 8 bases; nucleotides not matched to a gene: 8. CDR3 sequence reads: CASSPGTAPEKLFF. CDR3 coding DNA: TGTGCCAGCAGTCCCGGGACAGCCCCCGAAAAACTGTTTTTT.

Notes on this clone: Other DNA sequences in the sample encode the same CDR3. This sequence joins TRBV7-8 and TRBJ2-1; the match to TRBD2 covers 11 bases. The V gene end was trimmed by 5 bases and the J gene end by 8 bases; junction bases not matched to a gene: 17. The CDR3 runs to 18 residues. CDR1 and CDR2 from the germline V gene are SGHVS and FQNEAQ. The CDR3 bases are TGTGCCAGCAGCCTACCGCTTCGACTAGCGGGAATACGGTATGAGCAGTTCTTC. This gives the protein CASSLPLRLAGIRYEQFF.

V gene TRBV5-6 combines with J gene TRBJ1-5; no clear D. The CDR3 spans 16 residues. V shed 4 bases and J shed 2 bases, with 16 bases lying between them. CDR1 and CDR2 from the germline V gene are SGHDT and YYEEEE. The CDR3: CASSENGRVGNQPQHF. Written as DNA, the CDR3 is TGTGCCAGCAGCGAAAACGGTAGGGTAGGCAATCAGCCCCAGCATTTT.

The V and J genes are TRBV7-2 and TRBJ2-2; weak D call: TRBD1 (5 bases). The CDR3 sequence is 15 residues long. The V gene lost 1 base and the J gene lost 3 bases, with 9 bases spanning the gap. Germline lookup yields CDR1 SGHTA and CDR2 FQGNSA. CDR3: CASSLEGLDTGELFF. CDR3 bases: TGTGCCAGCAGCTTAGAGGGGCTGGACACCGGGGAGCTGTTTTTT.

The gene calls are TRBV9 and TRBJ1-6; D uncertain. V lost 0 bases, J lost 3 bases, and 10 bases lay in between. The CDR3 has 16 residues. CDR1 SGDLS and CDR2 YYNGEE come from the germline V gene. The CDR3 coding sequence is TGTGCCAGCAGCGTAGTTCCGAAGAGCTATAATTCACCCCTCCACTTT. This encodes CASSVVPKSYNSPLHF.

The chain links TRBV30 to TRBJ1-5; D uncertain. This CDR3 is built from 16 residues. The ends were cut back, 2 bases at V and 1 base at J, with 15 bases in the middle. Germline-derived CDR1 and CDR2 are GTSNPN and SVGIG (reference sequence). CDR3 sequence: CAWSIPGGGSNQPQHF. CDR3 sequence (DNA): TGTGCCTGGAGTATCCCGGGAGGCGGAAGCAATCAGCCCCAGCATTTT.

The rearrangement links TRBV11-3 to TRBJ2-3, with D hard to call. Germline CDR1 is SGHNT and CDR2 is YENEEA. The CDR3 extends over 12 amino acids. V was cut by 5 bases and J by 7 bases, with 10 bases left in between. CDR3 in DNA: TGTGCCAGCAGCGTGGCCGGGCATACGCAGTATTTT. Translated: CASSVAGHTQYF.

The rearrangement uses TRBV6-5 and TRBJ1-2, with D perhaps matching TRBD1 (5 bases). The germline V gene encodes CDR1 MNHEY and CDR2 SVGAGI. Trimming shortened V by 2 bases and J by 5 bases, and 15 bases separated the two germline ends. The CDR3 sequence is 15 residues long. The CDR3 region is CASSYEGAAGYGYTF. CDR3 sequence (DNA): TGTGCCAGCAGTTACGAAGGGGCGGCAGGTTATGGCTACACCTTC.

In this sample, this clone turned up a few times. The genes are TRBV5-8 and TRBJ1-1; D unresolved. This CDR3 has 15 residues. CDR1 is SGHTS and CDR2 is YDEGEE in the germline V gene. Trimming removed 0 bases at V and 1 base at J, with 10 bases between. This chain's CDR3 is CASSLDSGKNTEAFF. In nucleotides, the CDR3 is TGTGCCAGCAGCTTGGACTCCGGCAAGAACACTGAAGCTTTCTTT.

The chain joins TRBV19 to TRBJ1-1; 8 bases align to TRBD1. Trimming removed 7 bases from V and 1 base from J; junction bases left unmatched: 5. Germline V CDR1 and CDR2: LNHDA, SQIVND (reference sequence). The CDR3 contains 14 residues. CDR3 DNA: TGTGCCAGTACAGCACAGGGGGGGAACACTGAAGCTTTCTTT. Translation: CASTAQGGNTEAFF.

This chain connects TRBV21-1 to TRBJ2-3; TRBD2 is the table's D call and was not checked against the DNA. TRBV21-1 is classified as a pseudogene. The CDR3 totals 17 residues. The CDR3 sequence is CASSPGTSGESTDTQYF. CDR3 DNA sequence: TGTGCCAGCAGCCCCGGGACTAGCGGGGAGTCCACAGATACGCAGTATTTT.

This CDR3 is CASREDSPSYEQYF. CDR3 bases: TGTGCCAGCAGAGAGGACAGTCCCTCCTACGAGCAGTACTTC. The genes are TRBV2 and TRBJ2-7, with D maybe TRBD1 (6 bases). CDR3 size: 14 residues. The V end was cut by 6 bases, the J end by 0 bases, with 12 bases between. CDR1 is SNHLY, CDR2 FYNNEI, per germline.

The chain couples TRBV18 to TRBJ2-7; no clear D gene. The germline CDR1 and CDR2 sequences are KGHSH and LQKENI. The V gene lost 0 bases and the J gene lost 2 bases, with 8 bases spanning the gap. This CDR3 has 14 residues. CDR3 DNA: TGTGCCAGCTCACCACCGGTCACTCCCTACGAGCAGTACTTC. This translates into CASSPPVTPYEQYF.

This clone turned up a few times. The chain uses TRBV4-2 and TRBJ2-4; D ambiguous. The ends were cut back, 1 base at V and 0 bases at J, with 7 bases in the middle. Germline-derived CDR1 and CDR2 are LGHNA and YNFKEQ. This CDR3 contains 15 residues. CDR3 sequence (DNA): TGTGCCAGCAGCCAAGGATTGTCAGCCAAAAACATTCAGTACTTC. It encodes CASSQGLSAKNIQYF.

J is TRBJ2-6 and V is TRBV5-1; 8 bases agree with TRBD2. The CDR3 is 16 amino acids. With 7 bases clipped from V and 1 base from J, the junction kept 7 bases outside the gene matches. CDR1 and CDR2 from the germline V gene are SGHRS and YFSETQ. CDR3 protein: CASGNRGGSGANVLTF. The CDR3 DNA sequence: TGCGCCAGCGGGAACCGGGGGGGATCTGGGGCCAACGTCCTGACTTTC.

CDR3 in amino acids: CATRDRGFYNEQFF. The CDR3 nucleotides read TGTGCCACTCGGGACAGGGGGTTCTACAATGAGCAGTTCTTC. V and J are TRBV10-3 and TRBJ2-1, with 11 bases that match TRBD1. Germline CDR1 reads ENHRY; CDR2 reads SYGVKD. With V trimmed by 10 bases and J by 3 bases, 5 bases remained unmatched. The length of the CDR3 is 14 residues.

This chain uses TRBV5-5 with TRBJ2-2, with a possible D match to TRBD2 (6 bases). The germline CDR1 and CDR2 sequences are SGHKS and YYEKEE (reference sequence). V was shortened by 7 bases and J by 5 bases, with 18 bases between the two germline ends. This CDR3 spans 15 amino acids. The CDR3 protein is CASERQGGLTGELFF. The CDR3 region has the DNA TGTGCCAGCGAGCGGCAGGGAGGTTTGACCGGGGAGCTGTTTTTT.

A few counts support this clone. This chain connects TRBV6-5 to TRBJ1-2, with TRBD1 identical over 10 bases. Trimming at V came to 4 bases and at J to 7 bases, leaving 3 bases not matched to a gene. CDR1 and CDR2 from the germline V gene are MNHEY and SVGAGI. CDR3 length: 13 amino acids. The CDR3 nucleotides are TGTGCCAGCAGTTCGACAGGGGGCTCTGGCTACACCTTC. Translation gives CASSSTGGSGYTF.

J is TRBJ1-3 and V is TRBV6-5; D call uncertain. The length of the CDR3 is 16 residues. CDR1 and CDR2 from the germline V gene are MNHEY and SVGAGI. Trimming pared 0 bases from V and 0 bases from J, leaving 9 bases between. The CDR3, as DNA: TGTGCCAGCAGTTACTCGGGCCTGCTCTCTGGAAACACCATATATTTT. Its translation is CASSYSGLLSGNTIYF.

J is TRBJ2-5 and V is TRBV5-1, with no clear D. Germline values: CDR1 SGHRS, CDR2 YFSETQ. The CDR3 is 12 residues long. V was shortened by 4 bases and J by 1 base, with 5 bases between the two germline ends. CDR3 loop: CASSQSQETQYF. Written as DNA, the CDR3 is TGCGCCAGCAGCCAATCCCAAGAGACCCAGTACTTC.

The J gene is TRBJ1-1, the V gene TRBV10-3; 7 bases fit TRBD1. V shed 7 bases, J shed 0 bases, and the junction held 5 bases outside the gene matches. The CDR3 consists of 14 residues. Germline V gives CDR1 ENHRY, CDR2 SYGVKD. CDR3 sequence (DNA): TGTGCCATCACGGGGACAGAGATGAACACTGAAGCTTTCTTT. Amino acids: CAITGTEMNTEAFF.

The rearrangement joins TRBV5-4 to TRBJ1-6; tentative D call: TRBD1 (6 bases). The ends were cut back, 3 bases at V and 7 bases at J, with 14 bases in the middle. CDR3 length: 15 amino acids. Germline V gives CDR1 SGHNT, CDR2 YYREEE (reference sequence). This CDR3 is CASSSMTGANSPLHF. In nucleotides, the CDR3 is TGTGCCAGCAGCTCAATGACAGGCGCGAATTCACCCCTCCACTTT. Full variable domain (outside the CDR3, taken from reference TRBV5-4 and TRBJ1-6): ETGVTQSPTHLIKTRGQQVTLRCSSQSGHNTVSWYQQALGQGPQFIFQYYREEENGRGNFPPRFSGLQFPNYSSELNVNALELDDSALYLCASSSMTGANSPLHFGNGTRLTVT.

The chain uses TRBV6-6 and TRBJ2-7; tentatively, D is TRBD2 (5 bases). The V gene's germline CDR1 is MNHNY and CDR2 SVGAGI (reference sequence). The CDR3 contains 14 residues. V was clipped by 2 bases and J by 9 bases, with 17 bases between them. For the CDR3, the DNA is TGTGCCAGCAGTTACCGAGGCAGCTTCAGCGGGCAGTACTTC. Residues: CASSYRGSFSGQYF.

The chain combines TRBV4-3 with TRBJ2-7; no firm D call. V lost 2 bases and J 4 bases, leaving 15 bases between the germline ends. Germline values: CDR1 LGHNA, CDR2 YSLEER. The CDR3 spans 15 residues. As DNA, the CDR3 is TGCGCCAGCAGCCAAAGGTCGGGTAGTGGTTACGAGCAGTACTTC. Translating gives CASSQRSGSGYEQYF.

This clone was recorded a few times. The rearrangement links TRBV19 to TRBJ2-5; D uncertain. V lost 2 bases and J 1 base, leaving 11 bases between the germline ends. CDR3 length equals 15 residues. Germline CDR1 is LNHDA and CDR2 is SQIVND (reference sequence). The CDR3: CASSISGVIQETQYF. CDR3 bases: TGTGCCAGTAGTATATCCGGAGTGATCCAAGAGACCCAGTACTTC.

The J gene is TRBJ2-7, the V gene TRBV4-2; tentative D call: TRBD2 (6 bases). Germline lookup yields CDR1 LGHNA and CDR2 YNFKEQ. Trimming cost V 0 bases and J 2 bases, with 14 bases left between them. The CDR3 runs to 16 residues. DNA for the CDR3: TGTGCCAGCAGCCAAGAGTCGGCTAGCGCAACCTACGAGCAGTACTTC. Translation: CASSQESASATYEQYF.

The chain combines TRBV5-1 with TRBJ2-3; D gene unclear. CDR3 length: 16 amino acids. Germline V lookup: CDR1 SGHRS, CDR2 YFSETQ. Trimming pared 0 bases from V and 9 bases from J, leaving 20 bases between. The DNA for the CDR3 is TGCGCCAGCAGCTTGGCCTTCGGTAGCTCAGGCGACACGCAGTATTTT. Protein: CASSLAFGSSGDTQYF.

Comment on this clone: Other DNA sequences within the sample encode an identical CDR3. The V call is TRBV4-1, the J call TRBJ1-3, with D uncertain. The CDR3 extends over 16 amino acids. Germline assignment: CDR1 MGHRA and CDR2 YSYEKL. V shed 1 base and J shed 1 base, with 11 bases lying between them. CDR3 amino acids: CASSQGGQISGNTIYF. CDR3 nucleotides: TGCGCCAGCAGCCAAGGCGGGCAGATTTCTGGAAACACCATATATTTT.